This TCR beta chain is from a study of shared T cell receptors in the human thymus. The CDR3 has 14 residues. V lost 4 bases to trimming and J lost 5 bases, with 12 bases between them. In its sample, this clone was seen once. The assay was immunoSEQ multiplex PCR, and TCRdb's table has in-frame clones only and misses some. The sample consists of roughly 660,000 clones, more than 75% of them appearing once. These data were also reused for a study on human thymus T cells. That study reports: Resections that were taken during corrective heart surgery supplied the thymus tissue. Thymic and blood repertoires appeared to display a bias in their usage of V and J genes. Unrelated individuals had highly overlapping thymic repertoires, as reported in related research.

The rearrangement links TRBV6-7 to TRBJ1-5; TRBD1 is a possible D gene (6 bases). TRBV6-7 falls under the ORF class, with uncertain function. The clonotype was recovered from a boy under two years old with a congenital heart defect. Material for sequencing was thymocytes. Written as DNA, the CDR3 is TGTGCCAGCAGTTTGGGCAGGGGCTATCAGCCCCAGCATTTT. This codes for CASSLGRGYQPQHF.